This T cell receptor (beta chain) was observed in a study of blood T cells in healthy people across ages (dated by TCRdb to between 2014 and 2016). As for the study more broadly: In model experiments, template switching captured about one uniquely barcoded TCR beta cDNA molecule for every two T cells. The donors were divided into four age groups: young (average around 15 years), middle-aged (almost 40), aged (approximately 59) and long-lived (around 87). Two additional independent replicas of 1 million unique cDNA reads from the same blood draw were analyzed for two donors (one aged 18 to 30 and one aged 80 or older). Using deep sequencing normalized with unique cDNA molecular identifiers, the study measured how TCR beta repertoire diversity changes with age. On the study overall, not on this receptor specifically: Compared with the aged group, the long-lived group had more naive CD4+ T cells, fewer expanded clones and increased TCR diversity, suggesting age selection. Estimates of total diversity based on one million sequenced T cells were considered lower bounds and underestimates. Bulk unsorted PBMC profiling prevented conclusive comparison of naive and antigen-experienced compartments. Donor CMV infection status was unknown, potentially confounding age-related changes in expanded clonotypes. A strong correlation was found between observed TCR beta diversity and the percentage of naive T cells measured by flow cytometry. Observed TCR beta diversity per million T cells fell roughly linearly with age, and a significant reduction was already apparent by age about 36.

The donors were a few dozen Caucasian individuals from Russia, aged 6 to 90 years, who were systemically healthy. Roughly 10 milliliters of peripheral blood were collected from each donor into EDTA-treated Vacutainer tubes. Ficoll-Paque density-gradient centrifugation was used to isolate PBMCs, with at least 7 million per sample. Total RNA, at least 5.5 micrograms per sample, was extracted from PBMCs with Trizol reagent. For every donor, an aliquot of PBMCs went through flow cytometry to measure the percentages of naive CD45RAhigh/CD27high T cells. Spanning cysteine to phenylalanine, the CDR3 consists of 15 amino acids. Kept here is only the CDR3 DNA, which spans 45 bases and is read in frame from base 1. The germline V gene sets CDR1 to SNHLY and CDR2 to FYNNEI. The germline ends are 18 bases apart after V is trimmed by 6 bases and J by 6 bases. Receptor amplification or capture employed 5' RACE. Sequencing used an Illumina HiSeq 2500. A second 7 to 11 cycle PCR used a sample-barcoded 5' primer and a J-beta primer mix. Each TCR beta cDNA molecule received a unique molecular identifier from a template-switch 5' adaptor carrying 12 random nucleotides. Each sample yielded at least 2.5 million CDR3-containing paired-end reads. The Mint cDNA synthesis kit, primed by a TRBC-specific oligonucleotide, was used to synthesize first-strand cDNA from all RNA. After uracil-DNA glycosylase treatment, a first 18-cycle PCR used universal primers M1SS and BC2_uni_R on all cDNA. In the original analysis: Normalization of each sample was performed by random selection of 1 million high-quality reads, each carrying a distinct molecular identifier. Instead of being binned into consensus sequences, reads that shared molecular identifiers were thrown out. MiTCR, with a Q25 quality threshold and the strictest error-elimination algorithm, was used for CDR3 identification, clonotype clustering and error correction. A nonparametric unseen species model with Euler transformation was used to estimate lower-bound total TCR beta diversity. The public reads were reprocessed in TCRdb via fastp at Q25 and MiXCR, keeping in-frame beta chains. A single entry per CDR3 protein holds the most common genes and DNA from its merged rows. TCRdb, not the original authors, processed these V and J calls. The sample includes hundreds of thousands of distinct CDR3 sequences, with roughly 25% observed a single time. The top ten constitute under 3% of the sample.

This clonotype was seen a handful of times. Its binding antigen is unknown. Per-base qualities were not stored, and no clone one base away is much larger. Separately, the same data were catalogued under a study of T cells of mothers and their children. The second paper states: Nine systemically healthy Caucasian individuals, comprising three mothers and their six children, were included as donors. cDNA synthesis consumed the entire amount of extracted RNA, loaded at approximately 1.6 ug RNA in each 15 ul reaction. Sample barcodes and 2-4 random nucleotides were added via the M1S primer in the second PCR. Over 9.5 million TCR beta CDR3 reads were obtained for each mother, and millions of reads were obtained for each child. Thymic selection shapes the output of TCR recombination in a similar way in related and unrelated pairs, and inherited differences have a minor effect. Normalized repertoire overlap was always found to be slightly, but never significantly, higher in related mother-child pairs than in unrelated mother-child pairs. No persistent microchimeric T cell clones were found, with a detection sensitivity of roughly 92 clones per million clonotypes. Deep NGS was used in the study to compare the TCR beta repertoires of mothers and children and to look for features that separate related mother-child pairs from unrelated individuals. Mothers averaged 40 +/- 4 years of age and children averaged approximately 11 +/- 4 years. After adapter ligation was performed with NEBNext reagents, the libraries were sequenced on an Illumina HiSeq 2000 with 100+100 nt paired-end reads. To avoid cross-contamination, the mother libraries and the child libraries were prepared a month apart and sequenced in separate runs. For each donor, between 500,000 and 2,000,000 distinct TCR beta clonotypes were identified. Naive TCR beta clonotypes were estimated from low-frequency clonotypes matched to each donor's FACS-determined naive share, without sorting.

The sample consisted of blood. This sequence originates from a boy aged 5-17 years in good health. The V gene is TRBV2 and the J gene is TRBJ1-3; the D gene is not confidently resolved. The nucleotides read TGTGCCAGCAGAGTTATTCGGGGAGGTGCAAACACCATATATTTT. This translates into CASRVIRGGANTIYF.